These 14 T cell receptor beta chains came from one sample sequenced in a study of cytomegalovirus exposure and HLA in healthy donors. TCRdb keeps only in-frame clones here, not all; method: immunoSEQ multiplex PCR. The data show some 220,000 clones, about 90% seen once. The material sequenced was PBMCs. All receptors derive from a woman younger than 30 in good health and CMV-seronegative.

This sequence joins TRBV1 and TRBJ2-1; the D segment call TRBD2 is taken from the table without a DNA check. TRBV1 is noted as a pseudogene. The CDR3 consists of 16 residues. This CDR3 reads CTSSQEAGGINNEQFF. DNA of the CDR3: TGCACCAGCAGCCAAGAAGCGGGAGGCATCAACAATGAGCAGTTCTTC.

The chain employs TRBV27 and TRBJ2-1, with TRBD2 matching 7 bases. Germline values: CDR1 MNHEY, CDR2 SMNVEV (reference sequence). J gave up 5 bases and V 4 bases, and 5 bases lay outside the gene matches. CDR3 length: 14 residues. As DNA, the CDR3 is TGTGCCAGCAGTTCCCTCGGGAGGAACAATGAGCAGTTCTTC. Protein sequence: CASSSLGRNNEQFF.

The chain uses TRBV7-9 and TRBJ2-7; D may be TRBD1 (6 bases). CDR1 is SEHNR, CDR2 FQNEAQ, per germline (reference sequence). The length of the CDR3 is 17 residues. V shed 5 bases and J shed 1 base, with 21 bases lying between them. DNA of the CDR3: TGTGCCAGCAGCCCAAGGGCCGGGACAACGGATTCCTACGAGCAGTACTTC. Translation: CASSPRAGTTDSYEQYF.

This clone has a handful of counts. This CDR3 is CAGLRGLANEQFF. In nucleotides, the CDR3 is TGTGCCGGCCTAAGGGGGTTGGCCAATGAGCAGTTCTTC. The J gene is TRBJ2-1, the V gene TRBV2; a possible D gene is TRBD1 (6 bases). The CDR3 loop spans 13 amino acids. CDR1 and CDR2 (germline): SNHLY, FYNNEI. V was clipped by 11 bases and J by 6 bases, with 17 bases between them.

The chain employs TRBV6-1 and TRBJ1-5; 7 bases are shared with TRBD1. The junction had 8 bases not matched to a gene; V was cut back by 6 bases and J by 6 bases. Germline CDR1 reads MNHNS; CDR2 reads SASEGT. The CDR3 loop spans 14 amino acids. The CDR3 nucleotides read TGTGCCAGCAGGTTGACAGGGTTGGGTCAGCCCCAGCATTTT. Translation: CASRLTGLGQPQHF.

This chain uses TRBV2 with TRBJ1-1; maybe TRBD1 (5 bases). The CDR3 extends over 13 amino acids. V was pared by 5 bases and J by 3 bases, with 10 bases between. Germline V gives CDR1 SNHLY, CDR2 FYNNEI. The CDR3 reads CASSPGGDTEAFF. CDR3 sequence (DNA): TGTGCCAGCAGTCCCGGGGGGGACACTGAAGCTTTCTTT.

The chain links TRBV7-3 to TRBJ1-1; D is uncertain. V was trimmed by 5 bases and J by 5 bases, leaving 12 bases between them. This CDR3 contains 13 residues. CDR1 is SGHTA and CDR2 is FQGTGA in the germline V gene. Here the CDR3 reads CASSVTPGTEAFF. CDR3 DNA: TGTGCCAGCAGCGTTACCCCGGGGACTGAAGCTTTCTTT. The full variable domain, with the rest looked up from reference TRBV7-3 and TRBJ1-1, is GAGVSQTPSNKVTEKGKYVELRCDPISGHTALYWYRQSLGQGPEFLIYFQGTGAADDSGLPNDRFFAVRPEGSVSTLKIQRTERGDSAVYLCASSVTPGTEAFFGQGTRLTVV.

The chain couples TRBV19 to TRBJ1-3; no definite D call. The V end lost 4 bases, the J end lost 2 bases, and 9 bases lay between the germline ends. Germline V CDR1 and CDR2: LNHDA, SQIVND (reference sequence). The CDR3 consists of 14 residues. The CDR3 DNA reads as TGTGCCAGTAGTACAACATCCACTGGAAACACCATATATTTT. It translates to CASSTTSTGNTIYF.

The V and J genes are TRBV5-1 and TRBJ2-5, with 14 bases matching TRBD2. The CDR3 is made up of 15 amino acids. The V and J ends lost 4 bases and 3 bases, in that order; junction bases with no gene match: 2. Germline values: CDR1 SGHRS, CDR2 YFSETQ. The CDR3 sequence is CASSPGLAGEETQYF. The CDR3 nucleotides read TGCGCCAGCAGCCCGGGACTAGCGGGAGAAGAGACCCAGTACTTC.

This clone was seen once. The genes are TRBV5-6 and TRBJ2-7, with D possibly matching TRBD2 (6 bases). Germline CDR1 is SGHDT and CDR2 is YYEEEE. V gave up 2 bases and J gave up 3 bases, with 15 bases separating them. The CDR3 is 15 amino acids. The CDR3 region has the DNA TGTGCCAGCAGCTTCGTCACGGGAGTGAACTACGAGCAGTACTTC. This sequence encodes CASSFVTGVNYEQYF.

The chain links TRBV9 to TRBJ2-4; tentatively, D is TRBD1 (7 bases). Germline CDR1 reads SGDLS; CDR2 reads YYNGEE. The CDR3 is 17 residues long. Trimming removed 1 base at V and 6 bases at J, with 20 bases between. In nucleotides, the CDR3 is TGTGCCAGCAGCGTATATGACAGGGCGGGATCAGGAAACATTCAGTACTTC. Protein: CASSVYDRAGSGNIQYF.

This chain connects TRBV30 to TRBJ1-2; D gene uncertain. This CDR3 has 14 amino acids. The ends were cut back, 4 bases at V and 5 bases at J, with 17 bases in the middle. From germline, CDR1 is GTSNPN and CDR2 SVGIG (reference sequence). In nucleotides, the CDR3 is TGTGCCTGGACTAGGAGCTCCTCATCTTATGGCTACACCTTC. Residues: CAWTRSSSSYGYTF.

The V gene is TRBV21-1, the J gene TRBJ1-2; the table's D call, TRBD1, has no DNA check behind it. TRBV21-1 is recorded as a pseudogene. This CDR3 has 13 amino acids. The chain's CDR3 is CASSRQGIYGYTF. CDR3 in DNA: TGTGCCAGCAGCCGACAGGGGATCTATGGCTACACCTTC.

The rearrangement uses TRBV20-1 and TRBJ2-5; a possible D gene is TRBD1 (6 bases). V was cut by 3 bases and J by 5 bases, with 7 bases left in between. The germline CDR1 and CDR2 sequences are DFQATT and SNEGSKA (reference sequence). There are 11 residues in the CDR3. The DNA of the CDR3 is TGCAGTGCTAGCCAGGGGGAGACCCAGTACTTC. Amino acids: CSASQGETQYF.